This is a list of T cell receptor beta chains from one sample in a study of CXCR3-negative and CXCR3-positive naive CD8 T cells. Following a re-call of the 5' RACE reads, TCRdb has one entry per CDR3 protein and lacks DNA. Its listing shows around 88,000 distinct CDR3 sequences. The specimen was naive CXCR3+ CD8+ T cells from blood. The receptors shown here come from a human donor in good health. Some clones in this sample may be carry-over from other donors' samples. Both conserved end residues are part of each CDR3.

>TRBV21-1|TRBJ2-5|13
CASSIDREETQYF
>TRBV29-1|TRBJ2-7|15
CSVDGQGVNEYEQYF
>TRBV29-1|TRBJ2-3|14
CSVGGTDFLNTQYF
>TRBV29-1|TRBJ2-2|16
CSVELTQGTNTGELFF
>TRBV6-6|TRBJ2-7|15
CASSHYVDKPYEQYF
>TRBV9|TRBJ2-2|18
CASSVSLQGAADTGELFF
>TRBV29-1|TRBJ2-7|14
CSVVGLAGNYEQYF
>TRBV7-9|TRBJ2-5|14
CASSFVNRQETQYF
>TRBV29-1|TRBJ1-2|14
CSVESGQSGYGYTF
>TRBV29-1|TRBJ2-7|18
CSAGLGLAGRSTEYEQYF
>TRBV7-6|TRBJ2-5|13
CASASGSQETQYF
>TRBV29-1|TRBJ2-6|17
CSVERRTGNSGANVLTF
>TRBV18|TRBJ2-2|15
CASSPLGLNTGELFF
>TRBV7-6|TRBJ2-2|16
CASRHRQENDTGELFF
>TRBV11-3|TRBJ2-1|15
CASSSRTSDNNEQFF
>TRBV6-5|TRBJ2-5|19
CASSYSSSGPTDLGETQYF
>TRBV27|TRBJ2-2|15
CASTPVGGVTGELFF
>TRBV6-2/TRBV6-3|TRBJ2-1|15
CASNAGTGYDNEQFF
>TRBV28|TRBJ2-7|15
CASRLTAGTPYEQYF
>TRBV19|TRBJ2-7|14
CASSIGTGNYEQYF
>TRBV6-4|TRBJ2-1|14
CASTTGTRSHEQFF
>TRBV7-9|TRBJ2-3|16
CASSFPHPKDTDTQYF
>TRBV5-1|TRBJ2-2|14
CASSFGTWPGELFF
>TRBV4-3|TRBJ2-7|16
CASSQDELGMFREQYF
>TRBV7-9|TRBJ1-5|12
CASSWIDQPQHF
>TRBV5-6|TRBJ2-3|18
CASNLGGKGPRGTDTQYF
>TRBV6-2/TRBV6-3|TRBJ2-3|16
CASSPPSGGYTDMQYF
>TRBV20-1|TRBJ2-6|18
CSAREIEGSHSGANVLTF
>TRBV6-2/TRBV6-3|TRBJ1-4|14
CASSYPGLNEKLFF
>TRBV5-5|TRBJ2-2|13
CASEYANTGELFF
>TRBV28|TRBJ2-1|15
CASSLTIAGFNEQFF
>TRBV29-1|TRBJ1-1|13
CSEYRGPYTEAFF
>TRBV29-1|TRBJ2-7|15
CSVEDMGTGTYEQYF
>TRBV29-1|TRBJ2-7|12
CSVDSAAYEQYF
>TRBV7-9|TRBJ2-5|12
CASSSQGETQYF
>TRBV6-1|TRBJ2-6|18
CASIPLVVVGSGANVLTF
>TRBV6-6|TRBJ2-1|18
CASSRTVSGGSSYNEQFF
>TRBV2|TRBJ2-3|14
CASSEGEGIDTQYF
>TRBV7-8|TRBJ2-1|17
CASSLVPAGVRYNEQFF
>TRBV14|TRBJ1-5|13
CASSRRGNQPQHF
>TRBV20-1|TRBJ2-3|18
CSARFLSGRGGGTDTQYF
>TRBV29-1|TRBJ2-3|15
CSVEGQGRITDTQYF
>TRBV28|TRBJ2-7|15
CASSYTQGPHYEQYF
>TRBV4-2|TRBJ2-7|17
CASSQANQNLDVGEQYF
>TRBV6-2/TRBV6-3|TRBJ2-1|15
CASLLAGYSYNEQFF
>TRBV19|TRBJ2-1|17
CASSIPSAGGLYNEQFF
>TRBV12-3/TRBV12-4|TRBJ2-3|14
CASSWSGATDTQYF
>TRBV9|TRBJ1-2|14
CASSVVTGDYGYTF
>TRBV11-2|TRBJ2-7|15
CASSLRYGMTDEQYF
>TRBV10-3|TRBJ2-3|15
CAISENPGNTDTQYF
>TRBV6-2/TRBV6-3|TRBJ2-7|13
CASIDQGSYEQYF
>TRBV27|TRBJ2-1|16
CASSITGIWVNLESFF
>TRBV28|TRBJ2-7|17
CASSLPRAGGDSYEQYF